This T cell receptor (beta chain) was recovered during a study of blood T cells in healthy people across ages. Study details: About one barcoded beta molecule per two T cells was captured by template switching. Study conclusions and caveats: Long-lived donors carried more naive CD4+ cells and greater diversity than aged donors.

Primers used in a second PCR of about 7 to 11 cycles were a sample-barcoded 5' primer and a J-beta primer mix. TCRdb re-called the 5' RACE reads with MiXCR, one entry per CDR3 protein. The repertoire holds about 780,000 distinct CDR3 sequences, with about 46% as singletons. This clonotype occurred a few times. Its antigen is currently unknown. Researchers isolated at least 6 million PBMCs per sample. V lost 5 bases to trimming and J lost 4 bases; unmatched junction nucleotides: 2. This CDR3 region has 14 residues. Germline values: CDR1 MNHNY, CDR2 SVGAGI (reference sequence). The sample taken for sequencing was blood. The TCR originated in an older man in good health. The rearrangement uses TRBV6-6 and TRBJ2-3; 11 nucleotides align to TRBD1. In DNA form, the CDR3 reads TGTGCCAGCAGTAGGGACAGGGGGGCAGATACGCAGTATTTT. It encodes CASSRDRGADTQYF.